The clone carrying this T cell receptor beta chain has ten or more counts. The antigen is undetermined. TCRdb processed the reads anew with MiXCR; each CDR3 protein has one entry. The sample has over 200,000 distinct CDR3 sequences, around 15% seen once; the top ten hold roughly 8.7%. Per germline, CDR1 SGHAT and CDR2 FQNNGV. The CDR3 contains 18 residues. V shed 6 bases and J 4 bases; nucleotides not matched to a gene: 15. The sample belongs to a study of T cell repertoires in cytomegalovirus infection. Regarding the study as a whole: Dominating the ex vivo response were TCR beta clonotypes that were CMV-specific and HLA-C-restricted.

The TCR originated in a human donor in good health (CMV status not recorded). Some clones in this sample may be carry-over from other donors' samples. The rearrangement links TRBV11-2 to TRBJ2-7, with TRBD2 matching 13 bases. Input material: PBMCs. This CDR3 is CASSYGNPGLAGRYEQYF. The CDR3 DNA sequence: TGTGCCAGCAGTTACGGAAACCCGGGACTAGCGGGAAGGTACGAGCAGTACTTC.